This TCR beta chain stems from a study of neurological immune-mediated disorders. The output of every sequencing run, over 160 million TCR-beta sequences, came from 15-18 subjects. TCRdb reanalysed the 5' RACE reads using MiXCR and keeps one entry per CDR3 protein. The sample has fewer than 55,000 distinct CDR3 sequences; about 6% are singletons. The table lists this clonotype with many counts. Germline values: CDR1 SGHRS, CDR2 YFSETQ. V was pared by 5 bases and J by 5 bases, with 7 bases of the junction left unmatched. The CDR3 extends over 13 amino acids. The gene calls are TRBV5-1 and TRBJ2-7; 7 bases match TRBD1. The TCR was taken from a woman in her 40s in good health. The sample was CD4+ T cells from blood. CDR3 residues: CASRVNRGHEQYF. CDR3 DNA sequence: TGCGCCAGCAGGGTGAACAGGGGCCACGAGCAGTACTTC. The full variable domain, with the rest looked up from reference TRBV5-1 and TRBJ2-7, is KAGVTQTPRYLIKTRGQQVTLSCSPISGHRSVSWYQQTPGQGLQFLFEYFSETQRNKGNFPGRFSGRQFSNSRSEMNVSTLELGDSALYLCASRVNRGHEQYFGPGTRLTVT.